This T cell receptor beta chain originates from a study of blood T cell repertoires in COVID-19. As for the study in general: From T cells, B-cell-depleted T cells, or PBMCs came the material, which was cDNA or gDNA.

Germline CDR1 LGHNA, CDR2 YSLEER. V gave up 0 bases and J gave up 6 bases; unmatched junction bases: 4. The CDR3 has 14 amino acids. In the original processing: Estimates of nucleated cell counts were drawn from the amplification of reference gene primers. Assay used: immunoSEQ multiplex PCR; TCRdb lists only in-frame clones, some missing. V and J calls and clone size are copied from that table; D and trimming were computed from the DNA. The top ten clones hold approximately 30% of a sample with approximately 44,000 clones, 60% to 80% of them seen once. This receptor was identified in a woman older than 75 with acute or convalescent COVID-19. The sequenced material came from peripheral blood. The chain uses TRBV4-3 and TRBJ1-1; the match to TRBD1 covers 7 bases. In DNA, the CDR3 is TGCGCCAGCAGCCAAGACAGGGGGGCCTCTGAAGCTTTCTTT. Protein: CASSQDRGASEAFF.